This T cell receptor (beta chain) originates from a study of shared clonotypes between healthy human individuals. Overall study findings and caveats: The study found about 5% of naive CD4 clonotypes shared across several donors.

Notes on this clone: As yet, its antigen is unknown.

Naive CD8 cells lacked CD45RO, underwent positive selection for CCR7 and left out terminally differentiated effector memory CD45RA+ cells. Produced via immunoSEQ multiplex PCR; TCRdb's table is partial and in-frame only. The sample carries around 1,900,000 clones, just over 90% recorded once. Germline V lookup: CDR1 SEHNR, CDR2 FQNEAQ (reference sequence). This CDR3 contains 16 residues. The junction had 12 bases not matched to a gene; V was cut back by 5 bases and J by 8 bases. This chain links TRBV7-9 with TRBJ1-4; 9 bases are shared with TRBD1. The specimen was naive CD8+ T cells from PBMCs. The sequence derives from a man aged 18 to 35 in good health. Some clones in this sample may be carry-over from other donors' samples. CDR3 sequence: CASSHRDRAFGEKLFF. CDR3 DNA: TGTGCCAGCAGCCACCGGGACAGGGCGTTTGGGGAAAAACTGTTTTTT.